A selection of T cell receptor beta chains follows, all from one sample in a study of blood T cell repertoires in COVID-19. TCRdb's copy holds only in-frame clones and misses some; the assay was immunoSEQ multiplex PCR. The sample records some 150,000 clones, approximately 86% being singletons. Sequencing was carried out using peripheral blood. These TCRs come from an older woman with acute or convalescent COVID-19. Each CDR3 is given with its conserved first and last residue. D genes are given only for firm matches. Rows give clone size only sometimes, using once, few, many, or a class for an expanded clone.

TRBJ2-3	once	TRBV4-1	TRBD2	TGCGCCAGCAGCCGCCTAGCGGGGGGGACGGCAGATACGCAGTATTTT	CASSRLAGGTADTQYF
TRBJ2-7	-	TRBV15	-	TGTGCCACCAGCAGACCCGGCTACGAGCAGTACTTC	CATSRPGYEQYF
TRBJ1-3	once	TRBV5-4	-	TGTGCCAGCAGCTTGACAGGGATAAACACCATATATTTT	CASSLTGINTIYF
TRBJ1-5	-	TRBV19	TRBD1	TGTGCCAGTAGTGTCACACAGGGGTTTGGCAATCAGCCCCAGCATTTT	CASSVTQGFGNQPQHF
TRBJ1-2	-	TRBV4-1	TRBD1	TGCGCCAGCAGCCAAGAAAGGACAGGGTCTTATGGCTACACCTTC	CASSQERTGSYGYTF
TRBJ1-4	-	TRBV11-2	-	TGTGCCAGCAGCTTAGATCAAGGGTCTAGGGGCTATAATGAAAAACTGTTTTTT	CASSLDQGSRGYNEKLFF
TRBJ2-3	-	TRBV9	-	TGTGCCAGCAGCGCCCGACAGGCTAGCACAGATACGCAGTATTTT	CASSARQASTDTQYF
TRBJ2-2	-	TRBV4-1	-	TGCGCCAGCAGTACCCCGGAGGTTATGCATCCGAACACCGGGGAGCTGTTTTTT	CASSTPEVMHPNTGELFF
TRBJ2-6	-	TRBV5-1	TRBD1	TGCGCCAGCAGCATCCTAGGACAGGGGGCGGGAGGGGCCAACGTCCTGACTTTC	CASSILGQGAGGANVLTF
TRBJ2-1	-	TRBV29-1	-	TGCAGCGTCGATTATACTAGCTTGGTTTGGAATGAGCAGTTCTTC	CSVDYTSLVWNEQFF
TRBJ1-4	-	TRBV5-8	-	TGTGCCAGCAGCTTTTTCATGGAGGCAACTAATGAAAAACTGTTTTTT	CASSFFMEATNEKLFF
TRBJ1-5	few	TRBV15	TRBD1	TGTGCCACCAGCAGAGAGGGACAGGGGGCTCAGCCCCAGCATTTT	CATSREGQGAQPQHF
TRBJ1-1	-	TRBV4-2	-	TGTGCCAGCAGCCAAAATACAGGGAGGGCTGAAGCTTTCTTT	CASSQNTGRAEAFF
TRBJ1-2	-	TRBV29-1	-	TGCAGCGTGTTCAGCGACGGGAATCCGGCTAATGGCTACACCTTC	CSVFSDGNPANGYTF
TRBJ1-2	-	TRBV11-3	-	TGTGCCAGCAGCTTAAGTGGGGCCCAGGACAGAGACTATGGCTACACCTTC	CASSLSGAQDRDYGYTF
TRBJ1-4	-	TRBV4-1	TRBD1	TGCGCCAGCAGCCCCGGAGGGGGCGGCGGTGAAAAACTGTTTTTT	CASSPGGGGGEKLFF
TRBJ2-1	-	TRBV10-2	TRBD2	TGCGCCAGCAGGATTTGGACTAGCGGGGGGTACAATGAGCAGTTCTTC	CASRIWTSGGYNEQFF
TRBJ1-5	-	TRBV24-1	-	TGTGCCACCAGTGATGCGGCCCCGACAGGCCGGGGCAATCAGCCCCAGCATTTT	CATSDAAPTGRGNQPQHF
TRBJ1-2	-	TRBV5-6	-	TGTGCCAGCAGCTTGTTCGGGGGAAACTATGGCTACACCTTC	CASSLFGGNYGYTF
TRBJ2-5	once	TRBV7-9	-	TGTGCCAGCAGCTTCGGTCTTGAAGAGACCCAGTACTTC	CASSFGLEETQYF
TRBJ1-6	once	TRBV28	TRBD1	TGTGCCAGCAGTTTGAGTTTCGACAGGGGGGTCGCTTATAATTCACCCCTCCACTTT	CASSLSFDRGVAYNSPLHF
TRBJ2-3	-	TRBV18	-	TGTGCCAGCTCACCGAGTCAAGGGGGAATGGATACGCAGTATTTT	CASSPSQGGMDTQYF
TRBJ1-5	-	TRBV30	-	TGTGCCTGGACTACAGGTAGCAATCAGCCCCAGCATTTT	CAWTTGSNQPQHF
TRBJ2-1	-	TRBV12-3/TRBV12-4	-	TGTGCCAGCAGTTTCGGGGGGCAGAATGAGCAGTTCTTC	CASSFGGQNEQFF
TRBJ1-1	-	TRBV5-1	TRBD1	TGCGCCAGCAGCTTTCCCCGGACAGGGTCGGGCACTGAAGCTTTCTTT	CASSFPRTGSGTEAFF
TRBJ1-3	-	TRBV7-9	-	TGTGCCAGCAGCTTAGGTGCGCTTCAATCTGGAAACACCATATATTTT	CASSLGALQSGNTIYF
TRBJ1-6	-	TRBV11-3	-	TGTGCCAGCAGCTTGAGCTCCTATAATTCACCCCTCCACTTT	CASSLSSYNSPLHF
TRBJ2-2	-	TRBV9	-	TGTGCCAGCAGCTCGGGACACTACACCGGGGAGCTGTTTTTT	CASSSGHYTGELFF
TRBJ2-1	-	TRBV7-9	TRBD2	TGTGCCAGCAGCCCTAGCGGGGGGGTGGGCGATGAGCAGTTCTTC	CASSPSGGVGDEQFF
TRBJ2-3	once	TRBV5-1	TRBD1	TGCGCCAGCAGCTTGGAAGGACAGGGTTGGGATACGCAGTATTTT	CASSLEGQGWDTQYF
TRBJ2-2	-	TRBV7-3	-	TGTGCCAGCAGTTCTGACAGTAACACCGGGGAGCTGTTTTTT	CASSSDSNTGELFF
TRBJ2-7	few	TRBV5-1	TRBD1	TGCGCCAGCAGACAGGGGGCCGGTGAGCAGTACTTC	CASRQGAGEQYF
TRBJ2-3	-	TRBV9	TRBD2	TGTGCCAGCAGCGTCTCTAGCGGGGGTAGCACAGATACGCAGTATTTT	CASSVSSGGSTDTQYF
TRBJ1-2	-	TRBV5-1	TRBD1	TGCGCCAGCAGCCCCCGGGCAGGGGGCAGCTATGGCTACACCTTC	CASSPRAGGSYGYTF
TRBJ1-1	few	TRBV6-5	-	TGTGCCAGCAGTCCCGGACTCGGCGCCAACACTGAAGCTTTCTTT	CASSPGLGANTEAFF
TRBJ2-3	-	TRBV28	-	TGTGCCTCCCGGGACACCGCACCAGATACGCAGTATTTT	CASRDTAPDTQYF
TRBJ1-4	-	TRBV9	TRBD1	TGTGCCAGCAGCGATGACAGGGGAGGCGGTGAAAAACTGTTTTTT	CASSDDRGGGEKLFF
TRBJ1-2	-	TRBV6-5	TRBD1	TGTGCCAGCAGGCCTACGGACAGGGTTCCCCTTGGCTACACCTTC	CASRPTDRVPLGYTF
TRBJ1-1	-	TRBV3-1/TRBV3-2	-	TGTGCCAGCAGCCAAGTACTCTTCGCAGGGTCCACTGAAGCTTTCTTT	CASSQVLFAGSTEAFF
TRBJ1-2	-	TRBV5-6	TRBD1	TGTGCCAGCAGCGCTAACAGGGGGCTGGGCTATGGCTACACCTTC	CASSANRGLGYGYTF
TRBJ1-1	few	TRBV19	-	TGTGCCAGTAGTATACCACCGGGGGGGACTGAAGCTTTCTTT	CASSIPPGGTEAFF
TRBJ1-6	-	TRBV19	TRBD1	TGTGCCAGTAGTGGGGCGACAGGGCCTAGATCACCCCTCCACTTT	CASSGATGPRSPLHF
TRBJ2-2	many	TRBV6-1	-	TGTGCCAGCAGTGACACCCCCGACAGAAACACCGGGGAGCTGTTTTTT	CASSDTPDRNTGELFF
TRBJ1-2	-	TRBV14	-	TGTGCCAGCAGCCTCAGGGGAGAGGTCTATGGCTACACCTTC	CASSLRGEVYGYTF
TRBJ1-2	-	TRBV30	-	TGTGCCTGGAGTGTGGGGCAAAGCGCTGTCCTTAACTATGGCTACACCTTC	CAWSVGQSAVLNYGYTF
TRBJ1-3	-	TRBV5-3	TRBD1	TGTGCCAGAAGCTTGGGGCGCGTCAGGGGGTGGGGAAACACCATATATTTT	CARSLGRVRGWGNTIYF
TRBJ1-4	-	TRBV7-9	-	TGTGCCAGCAGCCCGTGGGGCGCGGCAACTAATGAAAAACTGTTTTTT	CASSPWGAATNEKLFF
TRBJ1-6	-	TRBV30	TRBD1	TGTGCCTGGAGAAAACAGGGGAGCGGGCCCTATAATTCACCCCTCCACTTT	CAWRKQGSGPYNSPLHF
TRBJ2-5	-	TRBV15	-	TGTGCCACCAGCACCAGAGAGACCCAGTACTTC	CATSTRETQYF
TRBJ1-1	-	TRBV6-5	-	TGTGCCAGCAGTTACTCTACAGGGTTGGCTTTCTTT	CASSYSTGLAFF
TRBJ2-7	-	TRBV6-5	-	TGTGCCAGCACCGCAGGCCTAAGCTCCTACGAGCAGTACTTC	CASTAGLSSYEQYF
TRBJ2-2	-	TRBV27	-	TGTGCCAGCAGTTTCCCCGGGGCCGGGGAGCTGTTTTTT	CASSFPGAGELFF
TRBJ2-2	once	TRBV2	-	TGTGCCAGCAGTGATTATGGGCAAGGGGTCGGCGGGGAGCTGTTTTTT	CASSDYGQGVGGELFF
TRBJ2-1	-	TRBV5-8	TRBD2	TGTGCCAGCAGCTCCTTTAGCGGGGGGGCTTACAATGAGCAGTTCTTC	CASSSFSGGAYNEQFF